These 6 T cell receptor beta chains originate from one sample sequenced in a study of spatial heterogeneity in lung cancer. TCRdb reanalysed the 5' RACE reads using MiXCR and keeps one entry per CDR3 protein. The table has some 17,000 distinct CDR3 sequences, over 20% seen once; the top ten hold about a fifth. Noted time point: sample taken at primary tumor resection. No cells were sorted before sequencing. The whole RNA sequenced was extracted from tumor, nontumor lung or frozen PBMC. The source material was PBMCs, sampled at surgery. Source of these receptors: a female donor with early-stage non-small cell lung cancer.

The V and J genes are TRBV29-1 and TRBJ2-4, with TRBD1 matching over 7 bases. The CDR3 is 12 amino acids. Germline-derived CDR1 and CDR2 are SQVTM and ANQGSEA. After removal of 3 bases from V and 6 bases from J, the junction contained 2 bases not matched to a gene. The CDR3 sequence is CSVDPGGNIQYF. The CDR3 region has the DNA TGCAGCGTTGACCCAGGGGGAAACATTCAGTACTTC.

The CDR3 nucleotides are TGTGCCAGCAGTCCCTTGAATTGGGAAGCTTTCTTT. This sequence encodes CASSPLNWEAFF. The V gene is TRBV12-3 or TRBV12-4, the J gene TRBJ1-1; D is unresolved. V lost 5 bases and J lost 8, with 12 bases in between. The CDR3 runs to 12 residues.

Sample share makes this clonotype medium-sized. V is TRBV7-8 and J is TRBJ2-7; 7 nucleotides match TRBD1. Germline assignment: CDR1 SGHVS and CDR2 FQNEAQ. The V and J ends lost 1 base and 0 bases, in that order; junction bases with no gene match: 3. The CDR3 runs 15 residues. CDR3 in DNA: TGTGCCAGCAGCTTAGAGGGACAGAGCTCCTACGAGCAGTACTTC. It yields the protein CASSLEGQSSYEQYF.

There are many counts of this clonotype. CDR3 sequence: CASSSGTEGSPLHF. As DNA, the CDR3 is TGTGCCAGCAGCTCAGGGACAGAAGGATCACCCCTCCACTTT. The chain couples TRBV7-6 to TRBJ1-6; 7 nucleotides align to TRBD1. V trimming: 4 bases; J trimming: 10 bases; junction bases outside the gene matches: 7. Germline CDR1 reads SGHVS; CDR2 reads FNYEAQ. This CDR3 comprises 14 residues.

Details on this clonotype: Germline is not matched at one junction end, which may reflect a read error. The rearrangement uses TRBV7-9 and TRBJ1-4; possibly TRBD1 for D (6 bases). Germline loops: CDR1 SEHNR, CDR2 FQNEAQ (reference sequence). CDR3 length: 13 amino acids. Written as DNA, the CDR3 is TGTGCCAGCAGCTTATTTGGGGACACTCCACTCCATTTT. This translates into CASSLFGDTPLHF.

This clonotype was seen ten or more times. This chain joins TRBV6-5 and TRBJ2-7, with 12 bases matching TRBD1. CDR3 length: 15 amino acids. CDR1 and CDR2 from the germline V gene are MNHEY and SVGAGI. V gave up 6 bases and J gave up 5 bases; unmatched junction bases: 8. CDR3 in DNA: TGTGCCAGCAGCAAGGGACAGGGGGCTATCGACGAGCAGTACTTC. It yields the protein CASSKGQGAIDEQYF.